This T cell receptor beta chain was sequenced for a study of shared clonotypes between healthy human individuals. About this clone: The antigen is unknown.

As defined, naive CD8 cells were CD45RO-negative and positively selected for CCR7, with terminally differentiated effector memory CD45RA+ cells excluded. Study-level results: Around 5% of naive CD4 clonotypes were common to a handful of donors. Few donors restricted represented genetic and exposure-history diversity. Estimated clonotype richness was generally higher in naive than memory subsets. Non-shared clonotypes had lower generation probabilities than those shared by all four donors.

Sequenced by immunoSEQ multiplex PCR; TCRdb stores in-frame clones only, minus some. This table has some 630,000 clones, approximately 96% appearing once. This CDR3 contains 16 residues. The germline gives CDR1 SGHAT, CDR2 FQNNGV. Germline trimming cut 5 bases from V and 0 bases from J; bases unmatched to any gene: 9. The sequencing sample was made of naive CD8+ T cells sorted from blood. The chain is built from TRBV11-2 and TRBJ2-7, with 8 bases aligning to TRBD1. The receptor was isolated from a woman aged 25 to 39 in good health. The CDR3: CASSPHRGSLSYEQYF. CDR3 DNA sequence: TGTGCCAGCAGCCCTCACAGGGGGTCGCTCTCCTACGAGCAGTACTTC.